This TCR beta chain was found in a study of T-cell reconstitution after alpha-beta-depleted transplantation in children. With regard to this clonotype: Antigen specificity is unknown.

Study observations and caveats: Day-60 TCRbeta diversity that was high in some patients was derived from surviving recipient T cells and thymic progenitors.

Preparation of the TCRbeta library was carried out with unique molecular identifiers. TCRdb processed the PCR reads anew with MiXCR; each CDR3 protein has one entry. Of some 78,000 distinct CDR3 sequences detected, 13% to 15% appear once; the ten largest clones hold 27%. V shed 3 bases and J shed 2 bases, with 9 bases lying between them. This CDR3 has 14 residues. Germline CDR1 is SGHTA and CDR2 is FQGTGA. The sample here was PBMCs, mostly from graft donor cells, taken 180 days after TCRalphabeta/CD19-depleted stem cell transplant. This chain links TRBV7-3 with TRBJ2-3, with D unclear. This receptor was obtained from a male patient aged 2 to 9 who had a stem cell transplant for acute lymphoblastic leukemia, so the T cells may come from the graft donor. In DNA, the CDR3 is TGTGCCAGCAGCTTCGGTGTAATCACAGATACGCAGTATTTT. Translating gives CASSFGVITDTQYF.